The sequence of this TCR beta chain was determined in a study of regulatory T cells in long-lasting Graves disease. HTBI primers from iRepertoire and Arm-PCR of CDR3 regions yielded the TCR beta libraries. TCRdb re-called the multiplex PCR reads through MiXCR, storing one row per CDR3 protein. The sample lists roughly 260,000 distinct CDR3 sequences, 18% occurring once. This clonotype was recorded many times. Time point meaning: newly diagnosed GD, antithyroid drugs for less than 3 months. Extracted RNA from PBMCs served as the source of the TCR library. Germline-derived CDR1 and CDR2 are LNHNV and YYDKDF (reference sequence). The ends were cut back, 2 bases at V and 8 bases at J, with 15 bases in the middle. The CDR3 totals 14 residues. Separately, the same data were catalogued under a study of T cells in Graves' hyperthyroidism and ophthalmopathy. From that paper: Those patients with uncontrolled infection, other autoimmune disease, pregnancy or lactation were excluded. The TCR CDR3 was amplified in a first-round RT-PCR using the HTBI primer set. Most expanded thyroid clonotypes above 0.001 also appeared in blood.

The chain recombines TRBV15 with TRBJ1-2; D not resolved. This receptor was taken from a woman aged 25 to 45 with Graves disease. Sequencing used peripheral blood mononuclear cells (PBMCs), obtained at new diagnosis, from a patient treated with antithyroid drugs. CDR3 coding DNA: TGTGCCACCAGCAGATACAGCCACCAGCGGGGCTACACCTTC. Protein sequence: CATSRYSHQRGYTF.